A selection of T cell receptor beta chains follows, all from one sample in a study of technical replicates of blood from a handful of donors. Only in-frame clones appear in the TCRdb table, and some are missing; sequencing was by immunoSEQ multiplex PCR. The table shows 85,000 to 100,000 clones, with around 95% occurring only once. The sample was T cells isolated from PBMCs. All receptors derive from a human donor in good health. The CDR3 runs from the conserved cysteine through the conserved F or W. D genes are given only for firm matches. Clone size is not always given. Where it is, it says once, few, many or a class for expanded clones.

j_gene: TRBJ2-7
abundance: -
d_gene: -
v_gene: TRBV29-1
CDR3aa: CSVTGSSSYEQYF
CDR3nt: TGCAGCGTTACGGGTTCCAGCTCCTACGAGCAGTACTTC

j_gene: TRBJ2-3
abundance: -
d_gene: TRBD1
v_gene: TRBV28
CDR3aa: CASSGTQGLTDTQYF
CDR3nt: TGTGCCAGCAGTGGAACACAGGGGCTTACAGATACGCAGTATTTT

j_gene: TRBJ2-7
abundance: -
d_gene: -
v_gene: TRBV5-4
CDR3aa: CASSSTGSYEQYF
CDR3nt: TGTGCCAGCAGCTCGACTGGCTCCTACGAGCAGTACTTC

j_gene: TRBJ2-2
abundance: -
d_gene: -
v_gene: TRBV6-6
CDR3aa: CASSRQGSYTGELFF
CDR3nt: TGTGCCAGCAGTCGCCAGGGGTCGTACACCGGGGAGCTGTTTTTT

j_gene: TRBJ2-5
abundance: -
d_gene: TRBD2
v_gene: TRBV11-3
CDR3aa: CASSLAELAGGETQYF
CDR3nt: TGTGCCAGCAGCTTAGCGGAACTAGCGGGGGGAGAGACCCAGTACTTC

j_gene: TRBJ1-1
abundance: -
d_gene: -
v_gene: TRBV4-1
CDR3aa: CASSFRQFTLTKAFF
CDR3nt: TGCGCCAGCAGCTTTAGACAGTTTACGCTCACTAAAGCTTTCTTT

j_gene: TRBJ1-5
abundance: -
d_gene: TRBD1
v_gene: TRBV2
CDR3aa: CASSLTRDSYNQPQHF
CDR3nt: TGTGCCAGCAGTCTTACCCGGGACAGCTACAATCAGCCCCAGCATTTT

j_gene: TRBJ2-7
abundance: -
d_gene: -
v_gene: TRBV28
CDR3aa: CASRRGGEQYF
CDR3nt: TGTGCCAGCAGACGAGGGGGCGAGCAGTACTTC

j_gene: TRBJ1-5
abundance: -
d_gene: TRBD1
v_gene: TRBV5-1
CDR3aa: CASSLGDRADQPQHF
CDR3nt: TGCGCCAGCAGCTTGGGTGACAGGGCGGATCAGCCCCAGCATTTT

j_gene: TRBJ1-2
abundance: -
d_gene: TRBD1
v_gene: TRBV27
CDR3aa: CASSSPSRDRGRVYTF
CDR3nt: TGTGCCAGCAGTTCCCCGAGCCGGGACAGGGGTCGGGTCTACACCTTC

j_gene: TRBJ2-2
abundance: -
d_gene: TRBD2
v_gene: TRBV9
CDR3aa: CASSSGLAGNTGELFF
CDR3nt: TGTGCCAGCAGCTCGGGACTAGCGGGGAACACCGGGGAGCTGTTTTTT

j_gene: TRBJ1-1
abundance: few
d_gene: -
v_gene: TRBV7-9
CDR3aa: CASSTEEAFF
CDR3nt: TGTGCCAGCAGCACAGAAGAAGCTTTCTTT

j_gene: TRBJ2-5
abundance: -
d_gene: TRBD2
v_gene: TRBV7-9
CDR3aa: CASSRTSGEEAQYF
CDR3nt: TGTGCCAGCAGCCGGACTAGCGGGGAAGAGGCCCAGTACTTC

j_gene: TRBJ1-6
abundance: once
d_gene: -
v_gene: TRBV7-3
CDR3aa: CASSLGRHSYNSPLHF
CDR3nt: TGTGCCAGCAGCTTAGGTCGACACTCCTATAATTCACCCCTCCACTTT

j_gene: TRBJ2-1
abundance: -
d_gene: TRBD2
v_gene: TRBV15
CDR3aa: CATSGLAGVSTYNEQFF
CDR3nt: TGTGCCACGTCAGGACTAGCGGGAGTTTCCACCTACAATGAGCAGTTCTTC

j_gene: TRBJ1-5
abundance: once
d_gene: TRBD1
v_gene: TRBV19
CDR3aa: CASSRGTKQGNQPQHF
CDR3nt: TGTGCCAGTAGTCGGGGTACTAAACAGGGGAATCAGCCCCAGCATTTT

j_gene: TRBJ1-3
abundance: -
d_gene: -
v_gene: TRBV4-1
CDR3aa: CASSFGQTNTIYF
CDR3nt: TGCGCCAGCAGCTTCGGACAAACAAACACCATATATTTT

j_gene: TRBJ2-1
abundance: -
d_gene: -
v_gene: TRBV6-5
CDR3aa: CASRSRSLEQFF
CDR3nt: TGTGCCAGCAGAAGTAGATCTCTTGAGCAGTTCTTC

j_gene: TRBJ1-2
abundance: -
d_gene: -
v_gene: TRBV21-1
CDR3aa: CASSPQTRGEGYTF
CDR3nt: TGTGCCAGCAGCCCTCAGACGCGGGGGGAGGGCTACACCTTC

j_gene: TRBJ2-5
abundance: -
d_gene: TRBD1
v_gene: TRBV11-2
CDR3aa: CASSFGTGHQETQYF
CDR3nt: TGTGCCAGCAGCTTCGGGACAGGGCACCAAGAGACCCAGTACTTC

j_gene: TRBJ2-5
abundance: -
d_gene: -
v_gene: TRBV4-2
CDR3aa: CASSQARKQETQYF
CDR3nt: TGTGCCAGCAGCCAAGCTAGAAAGCAAGAGACCCAGTACTTC

j_gene: TRBJ1-5
abundance: -
d_gene: -
v_gene: TRBV7-2
CDR3aa: CASSLVGGNSNQPQHF
CDR3nt: TGTGCCAGCAGCTTAGTTGGGGGCAATAGCAATCAGCCCCAGCATTTT

j_gene: TRBJ2-7
abundance: -
d_gene: -
v_gene: TRBV2
CDR3aa: CASGGKYEQYF
CDR3nt: TGTGCCAGCGGGGGGAAATACGAGCAGTACTTC

j_gene: TRBJ2-1
abundance: few
d_gene: -
v_gene: TRBV5-4
CDR3aa: CASSFRHSYNEQFF
CDR3nt: TGTGCCAGCAGCTTCAGACACTCCTACAATGAGCAGTTCTTC

j_gene: TRBJ1-2
abundance: -
d_gene: -
v_gene: TRBV6-5
CDR3aa: CASSYSPDLLYGYTF
CDR3nt: TGTGCCAGCAGTTACTCCCCCGACTTACTCTATGGCTACACCTTC

j_gene: TRBJ2-5
abundance: -
d_gene: TRBD1
v_gene: TRBV10-3
CDR3aa: CAISPQGDETQYF
CDR3nt: TGTGCCATCTCTCCCCAGGGGGACGAGACCCAGTACTTC

j_gene: TRBJ1-2
abundance: -
d_gene: TRBD1
v_gene: TRBV4-1
CDR3aa: CASSKSDRDNYGYTF
CDR3nt: TGCGCCAGCAGTAAAAGCGACAGGGATAACTATGGCTACACCTTC

j_gene: TRBJ1-3
abundance: once
d_gene: -
v_gene: TRBV19
CDR3aa: CASNPLGVTSRNTIYF
CDR3nt: TGTGCCAGTAACCCCCTCGGGGTAACGTCCCGGAACACCATATATTTT

j_gene: TRBJ2-7
abundance: -
d_gene: -
v_gene: TRBV21-1
CDR3aa: CASRSRGRVEQYF
CDR3nt: TGTGCCAGCAGATCCAGGGGGCGGGTGGAGCAGTACTTC

j_gene: TRBJ2-3
abundance: -
d_gene: TRBD2
v_gene: TRBV27
CDR3aa: CASSWTSGGSTDTQYF
CDR3nt: TGTGCCAGCAGCTGGACTAGCGGGGGTAGCACAGATACGCAGTATTTT

j_gene: TRBJ2-3
abundance: -
d_gene: TRBD2
v_gene: TRBV9
CDR3aa: CASSLTSGSTDTQYF
CDR3nt: TGTGCCAGCAGCCTGACTAGCGGGAGCACAGATACGCAGTATTTT

j_gene: TRBJ2-5
abundance: -
d_gene: TRBD2
v_gene: TRBV6-1
CDR3aa: CASSGLAGGYIGTQYF
CDR3nt: TGTGCCAGCAGTGGACTAGCGGGGGGCTACATAGGGACCCAGTACTTC

j_gene: TRBJ2-3
abundance: once
d_gene: -
v_gene: TRBV9
CDR3aa: CASSVAESPTDTQYF
CDR3nt: TGTGCCAGCAGCGTAGCTGAGTCACCCACAGATACGCAGTATTTT

j_gene: TRBJ1-2
abundance: -
d_gene: -
v_gene: TRBV7-9
CDR3aa: CASNAVGGEDKWGYTF
CDR3nt: TGTGCCAGCAACGCCGTGGGGGGGGAGGACAAGTGGGGCTACACCTTC

j_gene: TRBJ2-5
abundance: -
d_gene: -
v_gene: TRBV9
CDR3aa: CASSVGNEETQYF
CDR3nt: TGTGCCAGCAGCGTAGGAAACGAGGAGACCCAGTACTTC

j_gene: TRBJ2-7
abundance: -
d_gene: TRBD1
v_gene: TRBV5-8
CDR3aa: CASSPGQEPNYEQYF
CDR3nt: TGTGCCAGCTCTCCGGGACAGGAGCCTAACTACGAGCAGTACTTC

j_gene: TRBJ1-6
abundance: -
d_gene: -
v_gene: TRBV6-5
CDR3aa: CASSYSTGPYNSPLHF
CDR3nt: TGTGCCAGCAGTTACTCGACAGGTCCCTATAATTCACCCCTCCACTTT

j_gene: TRBJ2-3
abundance: -
d_gene: TRBD2
v_gene: TRBV11-3
CDR3aa: CASSLGASGRDTQYF
CDR3nt: TGTGCCAGCAGCTTAGGAGCTAGCGGGAGAGATACGCAGTATTTT

j_gene: TRBJ2-3
abundance: once
d_gene: TRBD1
v_gene: TRBV5-1
CDR3aa: CASSLVTGGSSDTQYF
CDR3nt: TGCGCCAGCAGCTTGGTCACAGGGGGCAGTTCAGATACGCAGTATTTT

j_gene: TRBJ1-5
abundance: once
d_gene: -
v_gene: TRBV7-8
CDR3aa: CASSLEGTVPRVQPQHF
CDR3nt: TGTGCCAGCAGCTTAGAGGGTACGGTACCGCGGGTTCAGCCCCAGCATTTT

j_gene: TRBJ1-2
abundance: -
d_gene: TRBD1
v_gene: TRBV30
CDR3aa: CAWSPGTGLFLRGYTF
CDR3nt: TGTGCCTGGAGCCCAGGGACAGGGTTATTTTTAAGGGGCTACACCTTC

j_gene: TRBJ2-1
abundance: -
d_gene: TRBD1
v_gene: TRBV6-5
CDR3aa: CASSTGTAYNEQFF
CDR3nt: TGTGCCAGCTCCACCGGGACAGCTTACAATGAGCAGTTCTTC

j_gene: TRBJ2-7
abundance: once
d_gene: TRBD2
v_gene: TRBV6-1
CDR3aa: CASRQTSGYYEQYF
CDR3nt: TGTGCCAGCAGACAGACTAGCGGGTACTACGAGCAGTACTTC

j_gene: TRBJ2-7
abundance: -
d_gene: TRBD2
v_gene: TRBV28
CDR3aa: CASSSYRTSGPPYEQYF
CDR3nt: TGTGCCAGCAGTTCCTACCGTACTAGCGGCCCCCCCTACGAGCAGTACTTC

j_gene: TRBJ1-5
abundance: -
d_gene: -
v_gene: TRBV6-6
CDR3aa: CASSGTFSNQPQHF
CDR3nt: TGTGCCAGCAGTGGGACTTTTAGCAATCAGCCCCAGCATTTT

j_gene: TRBJ2-7
abundance: -
d_gene: TRBD1
v_gene: TRBV5-8
CDR3aa: CASITPGKGASYEQYF
CDR3nt: TGTGCCAGCATCACCCCGGGGAAGGGGGCCTCCTACGAGCAGTACTTC

j_gene: TRBJ2-2
abundance: -
d_gene: TRBD2
v_gene: TRBV16
CDR3aa: CASSLELAGDHGELFF
CDR3nt: TGTGCCAGCAGCCTGGAACTAGCGGGAGATCACGGGGAGCTGTTTTTT

j_gene: TRBJ1-1
abundance: -
d_gene: -
v_gene: TRBV5-1
CDR3aa: CASSTGQPTEAFF
CDR3nt: TGCGCCAGCAGTACAGGACAGCCCACTGAAGCTTTCTTT

j_gene: TRBJ2-3
abundance: -
d_gene: TRBD2
v_gene: TRBV4-1
CDR3aa: CASSQGVGAGGTDTQYF
CDR3nt: TGCGCCAGCAGCCAAGGCGTGGGAGCGGGGGGCACAGATACGCAGTATTTT

j_gene: TRBJ2-7
abundance: -
d_gene: TRBD1
v_gene: TRBV7-9
CDR3aa: CASSFGGQDEQYF
CDR3nt: TGTGCCAGCAGCTTTGGGGGACAGGACGAGCAGTACTTC